This T cell receptor beta chain came from a study of vaccination effects on CD4 cells after COVID-19. The germline V gene has CDR1 SGHTA and CDR2 FQGNSA. The CDR3 runs to 16 residues. V lost 0 bases to trimming and J lost 2 bases, with 11 bases between them. Libraries were prepared by immunoSEQ multiplex PCR; TCRdb keeps only in-frame clonotypes and omits some of them. Among roughly 59,000 clones, roughly 78% were seen once, and the ten largest hold 2%. With respect to this clone: The antigen remains unidentified.

Prior to sequencing, the ViraFEST assay stimulated PBMC with viral peptide pools, which expanded the antigen-specific CD4+ T cells. Following culture for nine to ten days, CD4+ T cells were isolated. The vaccine given was either BNT162b2 or mRNA-1273, in two doses. The input for sequencing was CD4+ T cells from PBMCs cultured with HCoV-OC43 spike peptides, taken after COVID-19 vaccination. Subset given: HCoV-OC43 spike overlapping peptide pool stimulation. The V call is TRBV7-2, the J call TRBJ1-5; D not resolved. The clonotype originates from a human donor who received a COVID-19 vaccine. The CDR3 here is CASSLALSGGNQPQHF. The CDR3 coding sequence is TGTGCCAGCAGCTTAGCGCTGTCGGGTGGCAATCAGCCCCAGCATTTT.